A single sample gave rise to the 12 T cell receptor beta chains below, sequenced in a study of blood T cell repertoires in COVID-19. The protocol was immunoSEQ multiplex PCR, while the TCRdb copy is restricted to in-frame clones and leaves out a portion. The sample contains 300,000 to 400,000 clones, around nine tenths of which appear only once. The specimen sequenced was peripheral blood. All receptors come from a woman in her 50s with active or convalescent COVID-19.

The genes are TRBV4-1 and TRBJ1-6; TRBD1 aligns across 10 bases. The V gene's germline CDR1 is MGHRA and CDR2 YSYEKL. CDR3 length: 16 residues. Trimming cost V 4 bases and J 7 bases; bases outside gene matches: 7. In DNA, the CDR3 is TGCGCCAGCAGCCCTGGGGGACAGGGGTGGAATTCACCCCTCCACTTT. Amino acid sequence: CASSPGGQGWNSPLHF.

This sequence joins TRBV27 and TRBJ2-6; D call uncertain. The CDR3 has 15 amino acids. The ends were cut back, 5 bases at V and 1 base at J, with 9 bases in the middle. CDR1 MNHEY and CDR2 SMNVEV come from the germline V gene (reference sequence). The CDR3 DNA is TGTGCCAGCAGTCCCCGGGTATCTGGGGCCAACGTCCTGACTTTC. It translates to CASSPRVSGANVLTF.

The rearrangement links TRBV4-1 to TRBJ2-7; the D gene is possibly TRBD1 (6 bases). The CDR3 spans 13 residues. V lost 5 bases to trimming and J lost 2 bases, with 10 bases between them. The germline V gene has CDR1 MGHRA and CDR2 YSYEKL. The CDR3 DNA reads TGCGCCAGCAGCGAAAGACAGGCCTACGAGCAGTACTTC. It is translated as CASSERQAYEQYF.

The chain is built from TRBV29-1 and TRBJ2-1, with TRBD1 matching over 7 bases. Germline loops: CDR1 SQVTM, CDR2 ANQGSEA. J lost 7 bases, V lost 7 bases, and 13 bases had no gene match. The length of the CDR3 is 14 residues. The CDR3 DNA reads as TGCAGCGCGCTAACAGGGGCCCCCACGAATGAGCAGTTCTTC. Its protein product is CSALTGAPTNEQFF.

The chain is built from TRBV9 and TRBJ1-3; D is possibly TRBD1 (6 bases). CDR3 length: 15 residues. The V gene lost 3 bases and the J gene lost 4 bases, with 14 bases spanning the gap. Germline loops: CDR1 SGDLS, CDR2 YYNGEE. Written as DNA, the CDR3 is TGTGCCAGCAGCGCGGACAGTAGGATGGGAAACACCATATATTTT. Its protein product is CASSADSRMGNTIYF.

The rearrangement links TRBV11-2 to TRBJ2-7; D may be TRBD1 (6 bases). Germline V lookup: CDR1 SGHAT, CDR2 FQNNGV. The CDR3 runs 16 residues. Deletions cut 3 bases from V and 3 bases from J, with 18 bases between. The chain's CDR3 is CASSLYGQRVDYEQYF. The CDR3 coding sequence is TGTGCCAGCAGCTTGTACGGACAGAGGGTTGACTACGAGCAGTACTTC.

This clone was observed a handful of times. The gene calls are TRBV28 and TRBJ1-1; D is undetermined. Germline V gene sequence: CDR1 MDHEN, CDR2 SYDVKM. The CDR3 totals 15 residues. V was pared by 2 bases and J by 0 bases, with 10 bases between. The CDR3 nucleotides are TGTGCCAGCAGTTTAGGGCAGAACATGAACACTGAAGCTTTCTTT. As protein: CASSLGQNMNTEAFF.

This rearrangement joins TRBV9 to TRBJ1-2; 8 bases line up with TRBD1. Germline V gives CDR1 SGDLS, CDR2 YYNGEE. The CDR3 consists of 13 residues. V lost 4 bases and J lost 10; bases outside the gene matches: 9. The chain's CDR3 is CASSLAKTGDYTF. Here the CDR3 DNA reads TGTGCCAGCAGCCTAGCCAAGACAGGGGACTACACCTTC.

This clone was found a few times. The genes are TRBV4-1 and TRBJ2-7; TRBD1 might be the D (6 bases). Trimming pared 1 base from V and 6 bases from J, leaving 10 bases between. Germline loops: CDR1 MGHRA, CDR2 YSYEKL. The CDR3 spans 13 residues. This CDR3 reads CASSQGGPVEQYF. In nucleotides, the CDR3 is TGCGCCAGCAGCCAAGGGGGGCCTGTCGAGCAGTACTTC.

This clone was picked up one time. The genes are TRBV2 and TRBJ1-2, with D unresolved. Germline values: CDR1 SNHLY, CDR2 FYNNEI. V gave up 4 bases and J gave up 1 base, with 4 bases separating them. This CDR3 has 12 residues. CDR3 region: CASSGDNYGYTF. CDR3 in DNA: TGTGCCAGCAGTGGAGATAACTATGGCTACACCTTC.

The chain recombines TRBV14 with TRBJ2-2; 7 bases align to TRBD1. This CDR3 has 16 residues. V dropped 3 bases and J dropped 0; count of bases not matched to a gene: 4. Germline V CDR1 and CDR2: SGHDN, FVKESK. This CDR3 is CASSQVTGANTGELFF. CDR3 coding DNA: TGTGCCAGCAGCCAGGTTACAGGGGCGAACACCGGGGAGCTGTTTTTT. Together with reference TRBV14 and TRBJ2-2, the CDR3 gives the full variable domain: EAGVTQFPSHSVIEKGQTVTLRCDPISGHDNLYWYRRVMGKEIKFLLHFVKESKQDESGMPNNRFLAERTGGTYSTLKVQPAELEDSGVYFCASSQVTGANTGELFFGEGSRLTVL.

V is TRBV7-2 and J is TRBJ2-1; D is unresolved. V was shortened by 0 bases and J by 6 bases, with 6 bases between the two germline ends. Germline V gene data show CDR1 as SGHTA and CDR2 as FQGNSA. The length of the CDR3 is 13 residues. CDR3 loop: CASSLAWSNEQFF. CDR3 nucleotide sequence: TGTGCCAGCAGCTTAGCGTGGAGCAATGAGCAGTTCTTC.